This TCR beta chain was found in a study of blood T cell repertoires in COVID-19. Study as a whole: PBMCs, B-cell-depleted T cells, or T cells provided the cDNA or gDNA that made up the material.

In the authors' workflow: Amplification of reference gene primers was used by the study to estimate nucleated cell counts. Generated by immunoSEQ multiplex PCR, the TCRdb table keeps only in-frame clones and is missing some. Clone size and V and J calls were adopted from that table, with D and trimming inferred from the DNA. Of about 260,000 clones listed, 75% to 90% are singletons. Germline V gene lookup returns CDR1 SGDLS and CDR2 YYNGEE. The CDR3 has 14 amino acids. V lost 3 bases, J lost 10 bases, and 14 bases lay in between. What was sequenced was peripheral blood. This clonotype was obtained from a man aged 30 to 39 with active or convalescent COVID-19. This chain links TRBV9 with TRBJ1-6; maybe TRBD1 (5 bases). The CDR3 region has the DNA TGTGCCAGCAGCGCCCAGGAGGGGAGGTCACCCCTCCACTTT. This gives the protein CASSAQEGRSPLHF.